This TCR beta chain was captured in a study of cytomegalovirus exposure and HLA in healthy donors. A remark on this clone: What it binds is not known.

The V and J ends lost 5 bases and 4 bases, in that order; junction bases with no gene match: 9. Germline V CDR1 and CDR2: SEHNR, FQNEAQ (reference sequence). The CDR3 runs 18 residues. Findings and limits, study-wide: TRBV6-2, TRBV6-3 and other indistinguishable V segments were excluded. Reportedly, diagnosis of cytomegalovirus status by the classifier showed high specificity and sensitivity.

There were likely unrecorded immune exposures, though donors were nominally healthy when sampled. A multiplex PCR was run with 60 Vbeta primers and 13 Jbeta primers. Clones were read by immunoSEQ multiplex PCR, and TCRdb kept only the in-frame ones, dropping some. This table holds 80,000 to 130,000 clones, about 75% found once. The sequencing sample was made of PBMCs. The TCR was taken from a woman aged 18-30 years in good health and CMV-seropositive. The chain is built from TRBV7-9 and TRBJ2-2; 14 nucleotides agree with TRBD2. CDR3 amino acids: CASSATSGRAQGTGELFF. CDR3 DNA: TGTGCCAGCAGCGCGACTAGCGGGAGGGCCCAGGGCACCGGGGAGCTGTTTTTT.